This note documents a single T cell receptor beta chain sequence. CDR1 and CDR2 (germline): LGHDT, YNNKEL (reference sequence). The junction had 6 bases not matched to a gene; V was cut back by 6 bases and J by 1 base. The CDR3 sequence is 15 residues long. cDNA came from roughly 0.53 to 1 ug RNA primed by random hexamers. MiXCR, applied by TCRdb to the immunoSEQ multiplex PCR reads, yields one record per CDR3 protein. The data contain a few hundred thousand distinct CDR3 sequences, around 93% of them singletons. The data stem from a study of CD8 T cells in Susac syndrome. The clonotype originates from a human donor with multiple sclerosis. This chain connects TRBV3-1 to TRBJ2-3; 8 nucleotides agree with TRBD2. Material: CD4+ T cells from PBMCs. CDR3 DNA sequence: TGTGCCAGCAGGGAAGCGGGGGCGGGCACAGATACGCAGTATTTT. Translation gives CASREAGAGTDTQYF.